These 14 T cell receptor beta chains share one sample of origin, sequenced in a study of vaccination and CD4 T cells after COVID-19. The antigens for these receptors are not known. This sample's treatment: approximately 11-day PBMC culture with coronavirus spike peptide pools or control peptides (ViraFEST assay). The Oncomine TCR Beta short-read assay was applied to DNA of cultured CD4+ T cells. A single record per CDR3 protein comes from TCRdb applying MiXCR to the PCR reads. The repertoire holds approximately 19,000 distinct CDR3 sequences, approximately 60% seen once, with roughly a tenth in the top ten. The sequencing sample was made of CD4+ T cells from blood, cultured in vitro. These receptors all stem from a human donor who had recovered from COVID-19.

The chain links TRBV11-1 to TRBJ2-1; D perhaps matches TRBD2 (7 bases). Per the germline V gene, CDR1 is SGHAT and CDR2 is FQDESV (reference sequence). This CDR3 is 13 amino acids long. The V and J ends lost 5 bases and 10 bases respectively, with 15 bases between them. This CDR3 reads CASSRTRGREQFF. CDR3 coding DNA: TGTGCCAGCAGCCGGACGCGGGGGCGGGAGCAGTTCTTC.

This chain's CDR3 is CASSLGGRGGPDTQYF. For the CDR3, the DNA is TGTGCCAGCAGCTTGGGGGGACGGGGGGGTCCAGATACGCAGTATTTT. This chain joins TRBV11-2 and TRBJ2-3; 8 bases line up with TRBD2. The CDR3 has 16 amino acids. Trimming took 3 bases from V and 4 from J; bases not matched to a gene: 9. The germline CDR1 and CDR2 sequences are SGHAT and FQNNGV.

This clonotype was detected only a few times. The J gene is TRBJ2-3, the V gene TRBV7-3; D possibly matches TRBD1 or TRBD2 (5 bases each). The CDR3 has 15 residues. Trimming took off 1 base at V and 2 bases at J, with 10 bases between the two ends. In germline, CDR1 is SGHTA, CDR2 FQGTGA. The DNA for the CDR3 is TGTGCCAGCAGCTTAATGACGGGGACCACAGATACGCAGTATTTT. It encodes CASSLMTGTTDTQYF. The whole variable domain, filled in from reference TRBV7-3 and TRBJ2-3, reads GAGVSQTPSNKVTEKGKYVELRCDPISGHTALYWYRQSLGQGPEFLIYFQGTGAADDSGLPNDRFFAVRPEGSVSTLKIQRTERGDSAVYLCASSLMTGTTDTQYFGPGTRLTVL.

The table lists this clonotype with a few counts. The rearrangement uses TRBV19 and TRBJ1-2; 9 bases match TRBD1. Germline CDR1 and CDR2: LNHDA and SQIVND (reference sequence). J lost 7 bases, V lost 8 bases, and 11 bases had no gene match. This CDR3 has 14 residues. This CDR3 reads CASRRTGAFRGYTF. The CDR3 nucleotides are TGTGCCAGTCGCAGGACAGGGGCCTTTCGTGGCTACACCTTC.

This clonotype was seen a few times. CDR3 region: CASSYSGHLFRHGYTF. The CDR3 bases are TGTGCCAGCAGTTACTCCGGACACCTGTTTCGCCATGGCTACACCTTC. The rearrangement links TRBV6-5 to TRBJ1-2, with D maybe TRBD1 (5 bases). V lost 0 bases and J lost 6, with 17 bases in between. The CDR3 spans 16 residues. Germline CDR1 and CDR2: MNHEY and SVGAGI.

The V call is TRBV24-1, the J call TRBJ2-5, with 14 bases that match TRBD2. The CDR3 totals 17 residues. Trimming removed 4 bases from V and 2 bases from J; junction bases left unmatched: 5. The germline gives CDR1 KGHDR, CDR2 SFDVKD. The CDR3 coding sequence is TGTGCCACCAGTGAGGGACTAGCGGGGGACAAACAAGAGACCCAGTACTTC. Encoded protein: CATSEGLAGDKQETQYF.

The CDR3 region has the DNA TGTGCCAGCAGATACGGACAGGCCACTGAAGCTTTCTTT. This gives the protein CASRYGQATEAFF. This chain uses TRBV12-3 or TRBV12-4 with TRBJ1-1; 7 bases match TRBD1. The CDR3 contains 13 residues. The V segment lost 6 bases and the J segment 4 bases; nucleotides outside the gene matches: 5.

The sample holds one count of this clonotype. This chain uses TRBV6-2 or TRBV6-3 with TRBJ1-5; D unclear. Trimming took 7 bases from V and 9 from J, leaving 16 bases between them. Germline CDR1 MNHEY, CDR2 SVGEGT. This CDR3 comprises 13 residues. DNA of the CDR3: TGTGCCAGCACCCCGGGCGTCCGTACGCCCCAGCATTTT. Encoded protein: CASTPGVRTPQHF.

The J gene is TRBJ2-2, the V gene TRBV7-8, with 13 bases identical to TRBD2. This CDR3 has 15 residues. The germline V gene encodes CDR1 SGHVS and CDR2 FQNEAQ. V was pared by 5 bases and J by 7 bases, with 4 bases of the junction left unmatched. CDR3: CASSILAGGIGELFF. In nucleotides, the CDR3 is TGTGCCAGCAGCATACTAGCGGGAGGGATCGGGGAGCTGTTTTTT. The whole variable domain, remainder taken from reference TRBV7-8 and TRBJ2-2, is GAGVSQSPRYKVAKRGQDVALRCDPISGHVSLFWYQQALGQGPEFLTYFQNEAQLDKSGLPSDRFFAERPEGSVSTLKIQRTQQEDSAVYLCASSILAGGIGELFFGEGSRLTVL.

The chain carries TRBV20-1 and TRBJ1-1; D might be TRBD1 (5 bases). CDR1 is DFQATT, CDR2 SNEGSKA, per germline (reference sequence). This CDR3 spans 12 amino acids. The V gene lost 4 bases and the J gene lost 13 bases, with 19 bases spanning the gap. DNA of the CDR3: TGCAGTGCTACCAGGGAGAGGATTTCGGGTTTCTTT. It is translated as CSATRERISGFF.

This clonotype was observed a handful of times. A read error may account for a junction end that differs from germline. The chain has TRBV7-9 and TRBJ2-1; 8 nucleotides agree with TRBD1. The V gene's germline CDR1 is SEHNR and CDR2 FQNEAQ (reference sequence). The CDR3 is made up of 11 amino acids. CDR3 sequence: CASSNRGVPVF. In nucleotides, the CDR3 is TGTGCCAGCAGCAACAGGGGGGTTCCGGTCTTC.

This clonotype showed up just a few times. The J gene is TRBJ2-5, the V gene TRBV7-8; D might be TRBD2 (6 bases). This CDR3 is built from 18 residues. The ends were cut back, 5 bases at V and 7 bases at J, with 29 bases in the middle. Germline V lookup: CDR1 SGHVS, CDR2 FQNEAQ. CDR3 DNA sequence: TGTGCCAGCAGCCCTAAGGGGTGGGTGGAGGGGACTTGGTGGACCCAGTACTTC. Translating gives CASSPKGWVEGTWWTQYF.

The rearrangement links TRBV6-1 to TRBJ2-3, with TRBD2 matching 7 bases. The germline gives CDR1 MNHNS, CDR2 SASEGT. The CDR3 spans 15 residues. The J segment lost 2 bases and the V segment lost 7 bases, leaving 9 bases of the junction unmatched. CDR3 in amino acids: CASTLTSEPTDTQYF. CDR3 nucleotide sequence: TGTGCCAGCACCCTAACTAGCGAACCCACAGATACGCAGTATTTT.

The rearrangement uses TRBV7-2 and TRBJ1-1; a weak D match, TRBD1 (5 bases). There are 13 residues in the CDR3. Germline CDR1 is SGHTA and CDR2 is FQGNSA. Trimming cost V 1 base and J 6 bases, with 9 bases left between them. The CDR3 region is CASSLVRGAEAFF. Here the CDR3 DNA reads TGTGCCAGCAGCTTAGTCCGGGGCGCTGAAGCTTTCTTT.